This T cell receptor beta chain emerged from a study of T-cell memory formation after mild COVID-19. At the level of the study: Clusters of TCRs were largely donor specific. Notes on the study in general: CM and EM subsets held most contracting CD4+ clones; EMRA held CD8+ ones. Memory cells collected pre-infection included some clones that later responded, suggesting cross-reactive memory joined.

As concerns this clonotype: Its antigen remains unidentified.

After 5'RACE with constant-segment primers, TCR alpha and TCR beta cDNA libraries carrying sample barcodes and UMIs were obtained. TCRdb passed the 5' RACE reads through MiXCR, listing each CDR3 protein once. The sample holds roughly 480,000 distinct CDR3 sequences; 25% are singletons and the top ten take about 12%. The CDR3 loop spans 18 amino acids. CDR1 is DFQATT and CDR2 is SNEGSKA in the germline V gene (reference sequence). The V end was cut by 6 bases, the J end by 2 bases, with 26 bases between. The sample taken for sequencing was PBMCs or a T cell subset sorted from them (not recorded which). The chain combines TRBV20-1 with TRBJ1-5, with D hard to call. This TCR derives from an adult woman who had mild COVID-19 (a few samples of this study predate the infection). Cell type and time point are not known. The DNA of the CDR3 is TGCAGTGCCCCCCCTCGCGGGCCAGGCTCCCTGGGCAATCAGCCCCAGCATTTT. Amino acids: CSAPPRGPGSLGNQPQHF.